Listed below are T cell receptor beta chains from one sample, sequenced in a study of blood T cell repertoires in COVID-19. Libraries were prepared by immunoSEQ multiplex PCR; TCRdb keeps only in-frame clonotypes and omits some of them. The profile shows about 140,000 clones, approximately 80% of them singletons. The sequenced sample consisted of PBMCs or T cells enriched from blood (not recorded which). The receptors here all came from a woman between 18 and 29 years old who had been exposed to COVID-19. The CDR3 runs from the conserved cysteine through the conserved F or W. Fields, in order: D gene, V gene, CDR3 length, clone size, J gene, CDR3 protein, CDR3 DNA. The D gene is left open where the match is weak. The listing skips clone size in some rows; elsewhere it reads once, few, many or a size class.

d_gene: TRBD1
v_gene: TRBV5-8
len: 15
abundance: few
j_gene: TRBJ1-1
CDR3aa: CASSLKGTGVFGAFF
CDR3nt: TGTGCCAGCAGCTTAAAAGGGACAGGGGTGTTCGGGGCTTTCTTT

d_gene: TRBD2
v_gene: TRBV18
len: 17
abundance: once
j_gene: TRBJ2-7
CDR3aa: CASSPRGLAGSSYEQYF
CDR3nt: TGTGCCAGCTCACCCCGGGGGCTAGCGGGATCGTCCTACGAGCAGTACTTC

d_gene: NA
v_gene: TRBV6-1
len: 15
abundance: NA
j_gene: TRBJ1-3
CDR3aa: CASSEARGDGNTIYF
CDR3nt: TGTGCCAGCAGTGAAGCGCGGGGGGATGGAAACACCATATATTTT

d_gene: NA
v_gene: TRBV21-1
len: 14
abundance: NA
j_gene: TRBJ2-3
CDR3aa: CASVRREGTDTQYF
CDR3nt: TGTGCCAGCGTGCGGCGGGAGGGCACAGATACGCAGTATTTT

d_gene: NA
v_gene: TRBV2
len: 13
abundance: NA
j_gene: TRBJ1-2
CDR3aa: CASSGRVDYGYTF
CDR3nt: TGTGCCAGCAGTGGCAGGGTGGACTATGGCTACACCTTC

d_gene: NA
v_gene: TRBV5-6
len: 13
abundance: NA
j_gene: TRBJ1-1
CDR3aa: CASSGGMNTEAFF
CDR3nt: TGTGCCAGCAGTGGGGGGATGAACACTGAAGCTTTCTTT

d_gene: TRBD2
v_gene: TRBV29-1
len: 17
abundance: few
j_gene: TRBJ2-3
CDR3aa: CSVEERSGSVRTDTQYF
CDR3nt: TGCAGCGTTGAAGAACGGAGCGGGAGTGTTCGCACAGATACGCAGTATTTT

d_gene: TRBD2
v_gene: TRBV7-2
len: 15
abundance: NA
j_gene: TRBJ2-1
CDR3aa: CASRTPGTTLGEQFF
CDR3nt: TGTGCCAGCAGAACCCCCGGGACTACCCTAGGTGAGCAGTTCTTC

d_gene: TRBD2
v_gene: TRBV7-9
len: 17
abundance: NA
j_gene: TRBJ2-3
CDR3aa: CASSVTSGSTSTDTQYF
CDR3nt: TGTGCCAGCAGCGTAACTAGCGGATCGACTAGCACAGATACGCAGTATTTT

d_gene: NA
v_gene: TRBV27
len: 14
abundance: NA
j_gene: TRBJ2-1
CDR3aa: CASTPLGAHNEQFF
CDR3nt: TGTGCCAGCACACCACTGGGGGCTCACAATGAGCAGTTCTTC

d_gene: NA
v_gene: TRBV12-3/TRBV12-4
len: 13
abundance: NA
j_gene: TRBJ1-1
CDR3aa: CASSLDLRTEAFF
CDR3nt: TGTGCCAGCAGCCTAGACCTGCGCACTGAAGCTTTCTTT

d_gene: NA
v_gene: TRBV19
len: 14
abundance: NA
j_gene: TRBJ2-2
CDR3aa: CASNQGLGTGELFF
CDR3nt: TGTGCCAGTAATCAGGGTTTGGGGACCGGGGAGCTGTTTTTT